Listed here are 21 T cell receptor beta chains from one sample, sequenced in a study of T-cell reconstitution after alpha-beta-depleted transplantation in children. Unique molecular identifiers tagged the TCRbeta library. TCRdb re-called the PCR reads through MiXCR, storing one row per CDR3 protein. The data hold about 500,000 distinct CDR3 sequences, with 32% observed a single time. The sample here was PBMCs from the stem cell graft donor, taken from the stem cell graft. The receptors originated from a human donor who donated a stem cell graft to a child with aplastic anemia.

The chain has TRBV20-1 and TRBJ2-7; the match to TRBD2 covers 12 bases. With V trimmed by 6 bases and J by 1 base, 13 bases remained unmatched. The CDR3 covers 17 residues. Per the germline V gene, CDR1 is DFQATT and CDR2 is SNEGSKA (reference sequence). CDR3 loop: CSAEGLAGARPSYEQYF. Written as DNA, the CDR3 is TGCAGTGCAGAGGGACTAGCGGGCGCACGACCTTCCTACGAGCAGTACTTC.

The chain combines TRBV12-3 or TRBV12-4 with TRBJ1-2; 8 bases agree with TRBD1. The V gene end was trimmed by 2 bases and the J gene end by 6 bases; junction bases not matched to a gene: 8. This CDR3 is 15 amino acids long. The CDR3 reads CASSLIPWTGNGYTF. For the CDR3, the DNA is TGTGCCAGCAGTTTAATTCCCTGGACAGGGAATGGCTACACCTTC.

The J gene is TRBJ1-2, the V gene TRBV12-3 or TRBV12-4; 7 nucleotides match TRBD1. V lost 5 bases and J lost 4; bases outside the gene matches: 4. This CDR3 is built from 13 residues. As DNA, the CDR3 is TGTGCCAGCAGTACCGGGACAGCCTATGGCTACACCTTC. This sequence encodes CASSTGTAYGYTF.

This chain links TRBV20-1 with TRBJ2-2; D may be TRBD2 (5 bases). Trimming removed 7 bases from V and 5 bases from J, with 17 bases in between. Germline CDR1 is DFQATT and CDR2 is SNEGSKA (reference sequence). CDR3 length: 14 amino acids. For the CDR3, the DNA is TGCAGTGGAAAGGGTGGATCGGGGACCGGGGAGCTGTTTTTT. It codes for CSGKGGSGTGELFF.

There are a few counts of this clonotype. This chain connects TRBV18 to TRBJ2-5; D might be TRBD1 (5 bases). The length of the CDR3 is 14 residues. V lost 0 bases and J lost 4, with 9 bases in between. Germline V gene data show CDR1 as KGHSH and CDR2 as LQKENI. CDR3 sequence (DNA): TGTGCCAGCTCACCACCCAGGGTACGAGAGACCCAGTACTTC. The encoded protein is CASSPPRVRETQYF.

A remark on this clonotype: A much larger clone sits a single nucleotide away, making a read error possible. The V call is TRBV20-1, the J call TRBJ2-1, with D perhaps TRBD2 (6 bases). The better agreement between TRBJ2-7 and the DNA end casts doubt on the J call. CDR3 length equals 14 residues. CDR1 DFQATT and CDR2 SNEGSKA come from the germline V gene (reference sequence). The CDR3 region has the DNA TGCAGTGCTAGTAGCGGAAGCTCCTACAATGAGCAGTACTTC. It is translated as CSASSGSSYNEQYF.

This clonotype was counted only a few times. The CDR3 reads CAWRWSGSSTDTQYF. The CDR3, as DNA: TGTGCCTGGAGATGGAGCGGATCTAGCACAGATACGCAGTATTTT. The chain uses TRBV30 and TRBJ2-3; a weak D match, TRBD2 (5 bases). CDR3 length: 15 residues. CDR1 and CDR2 (germline): GTSNPN, SVGIG (reference sequence). Trimming took off 3 bases at V and 0 bases at J, with 13 bases between the two ends.

This clonotype was seen a few times. The J gene is TRBJ1-1, the V gene TRBV11-1, with 11 bases lining up with TRBD1. The CDR3 spans 16 residues. Germline V CDR1 and CDR2: SGHAT, FQDESV (reference sequence). Germline trimming cut 4 bases from V and 4 bases from J; bases unmatched to any gene: 8. Here the CDR3 reads CASSSRDRGRATEAFF. As DNA, the CDR3 is TGTGCCAGCAGCTCCCGGGACAGGGGGAGAGCCACTGAAGCTTTCTTT.

There are a few counts of this clonotype. The chain has TRBV6-2 or TRBV6-3 and TRBJ2-7, with 8 nucleotides matching TRBD2. The CDR3 length is 17 residues. V shed 8 bases and J 0 bases; nucleotides not matched to a gene: 15. Germline loops: CDR1 MNHEY, CDR2 SVGEGT. CDR3 in DNA: TGTGCCAGCCTCCCATCGGCGGGAGGACTAACCTCCTACGAGCAGTACGTC. This encodes CASLPSAGGLTSYEQYV.

This clonotype was found a few times. The rearrangement links TRBV29-1 to TRBJ2-3, with TRBD2 identical over 8 bases. V lost 4 bases, J lost 4 bases, and 10 bases stayed unmatched. Germline loops: CDR1 SQVTM, CDR2 ANQGSEA. The CDR3 is 15 amino acids. Here the CDR3 DNA reads TGCAGCGTTGTTGAAGGGACTAGGCCCGCAGATACGCAGTATTTT. Its protein is CSVVEGTRPADTQYF.

J is TRBJ1-2 and V is TRBV20-1; 10 nucleotides match TRBD1. CDR1 is DFQATT, CDR2 SNEGSKA, per germline (reference sequence). Unmatched junction bases numbered 11, after V lost 6 bases and J lost 4 bases. The CDR3 extends over 15 amino acids. The CDR3 sequence is CSAPLVGQGIYGYTF. DNA for the CDR3: TGCAGTGCACCACTTGTGGGACAGGGGATCTATGGCTACACCTTC.

This clonotype occurred a few times. The chain links TRBV7-8 to TRBJ1-2, with D unresolved. Trimming pared 1 base from V and 4 bases from J, leaving 13 bases between. This CDR3 is built from 15 residues. Germline CDR1 reads SGHVS; CDR2 reads FQNEAQ. CDR3 protein: CASSLEPQDPYGYTF. CDR3 nucleotides: TGTGCCAGCAGCTTAGAGCCCCAGGACCCCTATGGCTACACCTTC.

The chain uses TRBV27 and TRBJ1-3; 11 bases align to TRBD1. CDR3 size: 15 residues. The germline V gene encodes CDR1 MNHEY and CDR2 SMNVEV (reference sequence). The ends lost 6 bases at V and 5 bases at J; junction bases unmatched: 6. The CDR3, as DNA: TGTGCCAGCAGGGGGGGACAGGGGGGTCGAAACACCATATATTTT. Translated: CASRGGQGGRNTIYF.

This chain uses TRBV7-2 with TRBJ2-1; 9 bases map to TRBD2. Trimming removed 4 bases from V and 7 bases from J; junction bases left unmatched: 11. The germline gives CDR1 SGHTA, CDR2 FQGNSA. This CDR3 has 16 residues. CDR3 protein: CASSSVGAGGGNEQFF. As DNA, the CDR3 is TGTGCCAGCAGCTCCGTGGGGGCGGGAGGGGGAAATGAGCAGTTCTTC. Full variable domain (remainder filled in from reference TRBV7-2 and TRBJ2-1): GAGVSQSPSNKVTEKGKDVELRCDPISGHTALYWYRQSLGQGLEFLIYFQGNSAPDKSGLPSDRFSAERTGGSVSTLTIQRTQQEDSAVYLCASSSVGAGGGNEQFFGPGTRLTVL.

This clonotype was seen a few times. V usage is TRBV4-3 and J usage is TRBJ1-4; 9 positions match TRBD1. Per the germline V gene, CDR1 is LGHNA and CDR2 is YSLEER. Trimming cost V 0 bases and J 7 bases; bases outside gene matches: 12. The CDR3 is 18 residues long. In DNA, the CDR3 is TGCGCCAGCAGCCAAGAATTCTTGGGTACGGGACAGGGTGAAAAACTGTTTTTT. It yields the protein CASSQEFLGTGQGEKLFF.

The chain has TRBV6-2 or TRBV6-3 and TRBJ1-1; D gene ambiguous. V lost 1 base and J lost 5, with 11 bases in between. The CDR3 is made up of 14 amino acids. The germline V gene encodes CDR1 MNHEY and CDR2 SVGEGT. The CDR3 DNA reads TGTGCCAGCAGTTACTACACCCCGGGGACTGAAGCTTTCTTT. Amino acids: CASSYYTPGTEAFF.

This sequence joins TRBV20-1 and TRBJ2-3; D gene unclear. The CDR3 extends over 11 amino acids. From germline, CDR1 is DFQATT and CDR2 SNEGSKA (reference sequence). V was shortened by 4 bases and J by 0 bases, with 2 bases between the two germline ends. DNA of the CDR3: TGCAGTGCTACTAGCACAGATACGCAGTATTTT. Amino acid sequence: CSATSTDTQYF.

The V and J genes are TRBV5-8 and TRBJ2-1; D is ambiguous. The CDR3 is made up of 15 amino acids. Trimming removed 0 bases at V and 0 bases at J, with 7 bases between. CDR1 and CDR2 (germline): SGHTS, YDEGEE. The CDR3 protein is CASSLVSSSYNEQFF. The DNA of the CDR3 is TGTGCCAGCAGCTTGGTCTCCAGCTCCTACAATGAGCAGTTCTTC.

This clonotype was detected only a few times. The V and J genes are TRBV9 and TRBJ1-1, with 7 bases lining up with TRBD1. Per the germline V gene, CDR1 is SGDLS and CDR2 is YYNGEE. The CDR3 length is 16 residues. The junction had 10 bases not matched to a gene; V was cut back by 4 bases and J by 1 base. The CDR3 DNA follows: TGTGCCAGCAGCCCCTCCAGGGGGATCGGGAACACTGAAGCTTTCTTT. This gives the protein CASSPSRGIGNTEAFF.

The chain recombines TRBV25-1 with TRBJ1-3; D is unresolved. Germline lookup yields CDR1 MGHDK and CDR2 SYGVNS. Trimming took off 0 bases at V and 4 bases at J, with 7 bases between the two ends. This CDR3 comprises 14 residues. This chain's CDR3 is CASSEYPAGNTIYF. The CDR3 region has the DNA TGTGCCAGCAGTGAATATCCAGCCGGAAACACCATATATTTT.

The CDR3, as DNA: TGTGCCAGCAGTTTCGGCCTAGCGGAGGAACGGGAGACCCAGTACTTC. It encodes CASSFGLAEERETQYF. The V call is TRBV12-3 or TRBV12-4, the J call TRBJ2-5; 7 positions agree with TRBD2. The J segment lost 5 bases and the V segment lost 3 bases, leaving 12 bases of the junction unmatched. This CDR3 comprises 16 residues.